This T cell receptor beta chain originates from a study of shared clonotypes between healthy human individuals. Study-wide context: Plates per donor: three CD4 naive, three CD4 memory, two CD8 naive, one CD8 memory.

J gave up 10 bases and V 3 bases, and 6 bases lay outside the gene matches. Germline CDR1 and CDR2: LGHNA and YNFKEQ. The CDR3 spans 14 residues. Some clones are missing from TCRdb's copy, which holds only in-frame ones; the method was immunoSEQ multiplex PCR. The sample yields approximately 2,000,000 clones, under 95% seen once. Note on this clone: Its cognate antigen is unknown.

Study-level results: The study's rarefaction showed incomplete sorted-subset sequencing despite large depth.

The chain combines TRBV4-2 with TRBJ2-1; 10 nucleotides agree with TRBD2. The receptor was derived from a man aged 18 to 35 in good health. Some clones in this sample may be carry-over from other donors' samples. Sequences were obtained from naive CD4+ T cells from PBMCs. As to subset: CD45RA+ positively selected. The CDR3 spells CASSQRTSGEEQFF. The CDR3 bases are TGTGCCAGCAGCCAGAGGACTAGCGGAGAGGAGCAGTTCTTC.